One TCR beta chain is described in this entry. TCRdb's table, derived via immunoSEQ multiplex PCR, lists solely in-frame clones and lacks some. In the table there are around 340,000 clones, about 85% of which are singletons. The data were taken from a study of Ad26.COV2.S vaccination and SARS-CoV-2 variants. The CDR3 has 13 amino acids. Trimming took 1 base from V and 1 from J, leaving 4 bases between them. In germline, CDR1 is MNHEY, CDR2 SVGEGT. Sample treatment: 15 to 20 received Ad26.COV2.S at low or high dose, single or two shots; several received placebo; per-sample allocation not given. The samples were gathered on day 63 after the first injection of vaccine or placebo.

The TCR sequence derives from a person between 18 and 60 years old who received the Ad26.COV2.S COVID-19 vaccine or a placebo. This chain links TRBV6-2 or TRBV6-3 with TRBJ1-1; D gene unclear. Material: peripheral blood, obtained in a trial of Ad26.COV2.S vaccine versus placebo. This CDR3 is CASSYLGNTEAFF. CDR3 sequence (DNA): TGTGCCAGCAGTTACTTGGGGAACACTGAAGCTTTCTTT.